These 2 T cell receptor beta chains were sequenced from one sample in a study of T cell responses to AZD1222 COVID-19 vaccine. Repertoires were generated with immunoSEQ multiplex PCR, while TCRdb's copy carries only in-frame clones and drops some. The data show 65,000 to 80,000 clones, approximately 90% seen once. This sample comprised peripheral blood, obtained on day 0 of AZD1222 vaccination. The receptors were gathered from an adult in good health.

V usage is TRBV2 and J usage is TRBJ2-1; possible D gene TRBD2, 6 bases. The germline V gene encodes CDR1 SNHLY and CDR2 FYNNEI. CDR3 length: 14 residues. V lost 2 bases and J lost 3, with 8 bases in between. This CDR3 is CASSETGVYNEQFF. CDR3 coding DNA: TGTGCCAGCAGTGAAACGGGAGTCTACAATGAGCAGTTCTTC.

V usage is TRBV5-1 and J usage is TRBJ1-1; D is perhaps TRBD1 (5 bases). The CDR3 is 13 amino acids. V was shortened by 4 bases and J by 5 bases, with 12 bases between the two germline ends. CDR1 SGHRS and CDR2 YFSETQ come from the germline V gene. In DNA, the CDR3 is TGCGCCAGCAGCGCCCAGGGAGGGACTGAAGCTTTCTTT. Its translation is CASSAQGGTEAFF.